Presented here are 15 T cell receptor beta chains from one specimen sequenced in a study of T cell responses to AZD1222 COVID-19 vaccine. Sequenced by immunoSEQ multiplex PCR; TCRdb stores in-frame clones only, minus some. The data contain about 120,000 clones, about 90% of them seen just once; the ten biggest clones take up 14% to 15%. The source material was peripheral blood, sampled on day 0 of AZD1222 vaccination. Source of these receptors: an adult in good health.

Remarks on this clone: The germline gene is not matched at one end of the junction; a read error may be the cause. The chain combines TRBV7-7 with TRBJ2-5; TRBD2 matches at 9 bases. This CDR3 region has 16 residues. Germline V gene data show CDR1 as SSHAT and CDR2 as FNYEAQ (reference sequence). The CDR3 loop is CASSLVILREGPTQYF. The CDR3 nucleotides are TGTGCTAGCAGCTTAGTGATATTGCGGGAGGGCCCGACCCAGTACTTC.

This clone was observed a single time. The chain joins TRBV7-2 to TRBJ2-3; D is undetermined. From germline, CDR1 is SGHTA and CDR2 FQGNSA. Trimming left V 1 base short and J 2 bases short, with 7 bases between. The CDR3 totals 14 residues. As DNA, the CDR3 is TGTGCCAGCAGCTTAGGACGGTTCACAGATACGCAGTATTTT. Its protein is CASSLGRFTDTQYF.

CDR3 region: CASTAGGGGYEQYF. CDR3 in DNA: TGTGCCAGCACGGCGGGGGGCGGCGGCTACGAGCAGTACTTC. The genes are TRBV27 and TRBJ2-7; TRBD2 matches at 8 bases. Looked up from germline, CDR1 is MNHEY and CDR2 is SMNVEV (reference sequence). The junction had 8 bases not matched to a gene; V was cut back by 7 bases and J by 3 bases. This CDR3 region has 14 residues.

The gene calls are TRBV29-1 and TRBJ1-4; D remains ambiguous. Trimming cost V 5 bases and J 8 bases, with 18 bases left between them. CDR3 size: 14 residues. CDR1 is SQVTM and CDR2 is ANQGSEA in the germline V gene. The CDR3 coding sequence is TGCAGCGTTAATATCAACTCGCACGCCGAAAAACTGTTTTTT. Amino acids: CSVNINSHAEKLFF. The full variable domain, rest sourced from reference TRBV29-1 and TRBJ1-4, is SAVISQKPSRDICQRGTSLTIQCQVDSQVTMMFWYRQQPGQSLTLIATANQGSEATYESGFVIDKFPISRPNLTFSTLTVSNMSPEDSSIYLCSVNINSHAEKLFFGSGTQLSVL.

J is TRBJ2-3 and V is TRBV9, with 7 bases aligning to TRBD2. The V and J ends lost 0 bases and 1 base, in that order; junction bases with no gene match: 5. CDR1 SGDLS and CDR2 YYNGEE come from the germline V gene. This CDR3 has 16 amino acids. The CDR3 protein is CASSVGSGVGTDTQYF. CDR3 bases: TGTGCCAGCAGCGTAGGAAGCGGGGTTGGCACAGATACGCAGTATTTT.

This chain connects TRBV7-9 to TRBJ2-3, with D uncertain. Per germline, CDR1 SEHNR and CDR2 FQNEAQ (reference sequence). V lost 2 bases, J lost 2 bases, and 5 bases lay in between. The CDR3 runs 13 residues. CDR3 region: CASSLISTDTQYF. CDR3 nucleotides: TGTGCCAGCAGCTTAATCTCCACAGATACGCAGTATTTT.

The V call is TRBV19, the J call TRBJ1-5; perhaps TRBD1 as D (5 bases). V lost 1 base, J lost 2 bases, and 9 bases lay in between. The CDR3 extends over 15 amino acids. Germline lookup yields CDR1 LNHDA and CDR2 SQIVND (reference sequence). The CDR3 protein is CASSIGRDGNQPQHF. For the CDR3, the DNA is TGTGCCAGTAGTATAGGCAGGGATGGCAATCAGCCCCAGCATTTT.

The CDR3 region is CASSPGSVRGELFF. The DNA for the CDR3 is TGTGCCAGCAGTCCTGGATCAGTCAGGGGGGAGCTGTTTTTT. The genes are TRBV28 and TRBJ2-2; D not resolved. Trimming removed 5 bases at V and 8 bases at J, with 15 bases between. The CDR3 loop spans 14 amino acids. CDR1 is MDHEN and CDR2 is SYDVKM in the germline V gene.

The chain recombines TRBV6-5 with TRBJ1-2, with D unresolved. This CDR3 comprises 12 residues. The V gene's germline CDR1 is MNHEY and CDR2 SVGAGI. V was trimmed by 9 bases and J by 0 bases, leaving 8 bases between them. The CDR3 reads CASRPPNYGYTF. CDR3 sequence (DNA): TGTGCCAGTCGGCCTCCTAACTATGGCTACACCTTC.

The chain recombines TRBV19 with TRBJ1-4, with TRBD1 as a possible D gene (5 bases). The V gene's germline CDR1 is LNHDA and CDR2 SQIVND (reference sequence). This CDR3 is built from 15 residues. Trimming shortened V by 3 bases and J by 3 bases, and 11 bases separated the two germline ends. CDR3 in amino acids: CASSIYGTSNEKLFF. The CDR3 nucleotides are TGTGCCAGTAGTATCTACGGGACCTCTAATGAAAAACTGTTTTTT.

This sequence joins TRBV6-5 and TRBJ2-2; D is unresolved. Trimming took off 5 bases at V and 2 bases at J, with 6 bases between the two ends. The CDR3 sequence is 13 residues long. Germline CDR1 and CDR2: MNHEY and SVGAGI. The CDR3 DNA reads as TGTGCCAGCAGTAAAACCAACACCGGGGAGCTGTTTTTT. Protein sequence: CASSKTNTGELFF.

V usage is TRBV18 and J usage is TRBJ2-5; 7 bases line up with TRBD1. V was pared by 8 bases and J by 4 bases, with 10 bases of the junction left unmatched. The germline gives CDR1 KGHSH, CDR2 LQKENI. The CDR3 loop spans 14 amino acids. CDR3 nucleotides: TGTGCCAGCATAGGCAGGGGGAGAGGAGAGACCCAGTACTTC. Amino acid sequence: CASIGRGRGETQYF.

This rearrangement joins TRBV28 to TRBJ1-2; D call uncertain. With 6 bases removed from V and 8 bases from J, the gap between germline ends came to 10 bases. Looked up from germline, CDR1 is MDHEN and CDR2 is SYDVKM. The CDR3 runs 11 residues. The DNA for the CDR3 is TGTGCCAGCAGGGAAGGTAGGGGCTACACCTTC. Its protein product is CASREGRGYTF.

The rearrangement links TRBV28 to TRBJ2-6; TRBD1 is a possible D gene (6 bases). V was pared by 6 bases and J by 4 bases, with 10 bases between. The CDR3 sequence is 14 residues long. Germline V lookup: CDR1 MDHEN, CDR2 SYDVKM. Here the CDR3 reads CASRQGSGANVLTF. CDR3 DNA: TGTGCCAGCAGACAGGGTTCCGGGGCCAACGTCCTGACTTTC.

This chain connects TRBV3-1 (or the pseudogene TRBV3-2) to TRBJ2-1; 15 bases align to TRBD2. CDR1 LGHDT and CDR2 YNNKEL come from the germline V gene (reference sequence). CDR3 length: 20 amino acids. V shed 4 bases, J shed 7 bases, and the junction held 17 bases outside the gene matches. The CDR3 loop reads CASSPLKGLAGGGGRNEQFF. CDR3 sequence (DNA): TGTGCCAGCAGCCCTCTAAAGGGACTAGCGGGAGGTGGGGGCCGGAATGAGCAGTTCTTC.